The present entry profiles one T cell receptor (beta chain) with its context. Its antigen is currently unknown. This sample was taken from a study of blood T cells in healthy people across ages. Study outcomes and limitations: A roughly linear age-dependent decrease characterized TCR beta diversity per million T cells. The donors' CMV status was not determined, possibly confounding changes in expanded clonotypes.

Primers used in a second PCR of roughly 6 to 12 cycles were a sample-barcoded 5' primer and a J-beta primer mix. MiXCR was run by TCRdb on the 5' RACE reads, yielding one entry per CDR3 protein. The sample carries some 920,000 distinct CDR3 sequences, 45% to 60% recorded once. Trimming shortened V by 5 bases and J by 6 bases, and 16 bases separated the two germline ends. Germline V lookup: CDR1 SGHTA, CDR2 FQGNSA. The CDR3 contains 14 residues. The TCR originated in a woman aged 55-70 years in good health. The specimen sequenced was blood. The chain employs TRBV7-2 and TRBJ1-2; D ambiguous. The chain's CDR3 is CASSPPGRPNGYTF. DNA for the CDR3: TGTGCCAGCAGCCCTCCCGGACGGCCTAATGGCTACACCTTC. The variable domain in full, completed from reference TRBV7-2 and TRBJ1-2, reads GAGVSQSPSNKVTEKGKDVELRCDPISGHTALYWYRQSLGQGLEFLIYFQGNSAPDKSGLPSDRFSAERTGGSVSTLTIQRTQQEDSAVYLCASSPPGRPNGYTFGSGTRLTVV.